This TCR beta chain was identified during a study of blood T cell repertoires in COVID-19. Study information: Acute and convalescent COVID-19 samples came from the United States, Italy and Spain. Nucleic acid was either cDNA or gDNA, and it came from T cells, B-cell-depleted T cells, or PBMCs.

Germline V gene data show CDR1 as MDHEN and CDR2 as SYDVKM. Unmatched junction bases numbered 7, after V lost 2 bases and J lost 8 bases. The length of the CDR3 is 15 residues. Authors' methods: Counts of nucleated cells, estimated from reference gene primer amplification, were obtained. TCRdb's table, derived via immunoSEQ multiplex PCR, lists solely in-frame clones and lacks some. Clone size and V and J calls were adopted from that table, with D and trimming inferred from the DNA. The sample carries around 250,000 clones, roughly four fifths recorded once. This clonotype was obtained from a woman under 30 with acute or convalescent COVID-19. The specimen was peripheral blood. The V gene is TRBV28, the J gene TRBJ2-1; 9 nucleotides agree with TRBD1. CDR3 loop: CASSLPTDRGHEQFF. DNA for the CDR3: TGTGCCAGCAGTTTACCAACGGACAGGGGCCATGAGCAGTTCTTC.